Included here is one T cell receptor (beta chain) sequence, with context. The source of the sample is a study of molecular identifiers for immune sequencing clone quantification. Study-level background: Replicate RNA from about 20,000 or 100,000 naive CD8 T cells formed five aliquots; four were sequenced.

The sorting of naive CD8 T cells used the CD8+CD4-CCR7+CD45RA+ phenotype. TCRdb reprocessed the PCR reads via MiXCR and lists one record per CDR3 protein. The sample has roughly 630,000 distinct CDR3 sequences; about 25% are singletons. Trimming stripped 2 bases from V and 7 bases from J, with 9 bases between. This CDR3 comprises 12 residues. The germline gives CDR1 SGHRS, CDR2 YFSETQ. Source material: naive CD8+ T cells from blood, with Jurkat cell RNA spiked in. The sample's subset: FACS-sorted CD8+CD4-CCR7+CD45RA+ naive T cells. The chain is built from TRBV5-1 and TRBJ1-1, with TRBD1 as a possible D gene (6 bases). The receptor was derived from a human donor in good health. Some libraries in this study had Jurkat cell RNA spiked in. This CDR3 reads CASSFGDIEAFF. The CDR3 DNA reads as TGCGCCAGCAGCTTTGGGGACATTGAAGCTTTCTTT.